Listed below are T cell receptor beta chains from one sample, sequenced in a study of blood T cell repertoires in COVID-19. Measured with immunoSEQ multiplex PCR; TCRdb has only the in-frame clones, and not every one. The table shows under 75,000 clones, with around 67% occurring only once. The material sequenced was peripheral blood. The receptors come from a man between 60 and 75 years old with acute or convalescent COVID-19. Each CDR3 is given with its conserved first and last residue. The D gene is left open where the match is weak. Size is omitted from some rows. Given values are once, few, many or a class for expanded clones.

>-|TRBV10-1|TRBJ1-1|-
CASSETTLNTEAFF
TGCGCCAGCAGTGAGACGACTTTGAACACTGAAGCTTTCTTT
>TRBD1|TRBV6-5|TRBJ2-5|-
CASSRQGQETQYF
TGTGCCAGCAGTAGACAGGGTCAAGAGACCCAGTACTTC
>-|TRBV24-1|TRBJ2-3|-
CATSDPAGPSTDTQYF
TGTGCCACCAGTGACCCGGCAGGCCCTAGCACAGATACGCAGTATTTT
>-|TRBV6-5|TRBJ2-1|-
CASSPSYLGENEQFF
TGTGCCAGCAGTCCCTCTTATCTAGGTGAAAATGAGCAGTTCTTC
>-|TRBV6-5|TRBJ2-6|-
CASSYRGSGANVLTF
TGTGCCAGCAGTTACCGGGGTTCTGGGGCCAACGTCCTGACTTTC
>-|TRBV6-2/TRBV6-3|TRBJ1-1|-
CASSYSTPLGVGEAFF
TGTGCCAGCAGTTACTCCACCCCTCTAGGGGTTGGTGAAGCTTTCTTT
>TRBD1|TRBV6-1|TRBJ2-1|-
CASSEMGQGTNEQFF
TGTGCCAGCAGTGAAATGGGACAGGGTACGAATGAGCAGTTCTTC
>-|TRBV5-6|TRBJ2-7|-
CASSLEGLASEQYF
TGTGCCAGCAGCTTGGAAGGGCTAGCCAGCGAGCAGTACTTC
>-|TRBV19|TRBJ1-5|-
CASSIAGERTQHF
TGTGCCAGTAGTATAGCAGGGGAAAGGACCCAGCATTTT
>TRBD1|TRBV5-1|TRBJ1-1|-
CAFEQGAPRTEAFF
TGCGCCTTCGAACAGGGGGCGCCGAGAACTGAAGCTTTCTTT
>TRBD2|TRBV28|TRBJ2-3|-
CASSNGDLAGGYLGTDTQYF
TGTGCCAGCAGTAACGGGGACTTAGCGGGAGGGTACTTGGGCACAGATACGCAGTATTTT
>-|TRBV6-6|TRBJ1-5|-
CASSWGPQPQHF
TGTGCCAGCAGTTGGGGGCCTCAGCCCCAGCATTTT
>-|TRBV27|TRBJ2-3|-
CASSVSLGDTDTQYF
TGTGCCAGCAGTGTCTCACTAGGAGACACAGATACGCAGTATTTT
>-|TRBV25-1|TRBJ1-1|-
CASSDTNAEAFF
TGTGCCAGCAGTGATACCAACGCGGAAGCTTTCTTT
>TRBD1|TRBV24-1|TRBJ2-5|once
CATSDPGQGAGETQYF
TGTGCCACCAGTGATCCGGGACAGGGGGCGGGAGAGACCCAGTACTTC
>TRBD2|TRBV7-3|TRBJ2-5|-
CASSLTPQAGVLYF
TGTGCCAGCAGCTTAACCCCCCAAGCGGGGGTTCTGTACTTC
>-|TRBV12-3/TRBV12-4|TRBJ2-2|-
CASSRTGELFF
TGTGCCAGCAGTCGCACCGGGGAGCTGTTTTTT
>TRBD2|TRBV2|TRBJ2-7|-
CASKMGLAPSYEQYF
TGTGCCAGCAAGATGGGACTAGCACCCTCCTACGAGCAGTACTTC
>TRBD1|TRBV5-1|TRBJ1-2|once
CASSETGAYGYTF
TGCGCCAGCAGCGAAACAGGGGCCTATGGCTACACCTTC
>TRBD2|TRBV24-1|TRBJ2-5|-
CATSDSPSGGQETQYF
TGTGCCACCAGTGATTCCCCTAGCGGGGGCCAAGAGACCCAGTACTTC
>-|TRBV24-1|TRBJ1-5|few
CATSAVGGESHQPQHF
TGTGCCACCAGTGCCGTAGGAGGAGAATCACATCAGCCCCAGCATTTT
>-|TRBV5-8|TRBJ1-4|-
CASSFRGYGEKLFF
TGTGCCAGCAGCTTCAGGGGTTATGGTGAAAAACTGTTTTTT
>-|TRBV24-1|TRBJ1-2|-
CATSDPRGSYGYTF
TGTGCCACCAGTGACCCAAGGGGGTCCTATGGCTACACCTTC
>-|TRBV19|TRBJ1-5|-
CASSIDLIQPQHF
TGTGCCAGTAGTATAGATTTAATCCAGCCCCAGCATTTT
>-|TRBV5-4|TRBJ2-3|-
CASSLGGDSGVDTQYF
TGTGCCAGCAGCTTGGGGGGGGACTCCGGGGTGGATACGCAGTATTTT
>-|TRBV3-1/TRBV3-2|TRBJ2-7|-
CASSQDKSYEQYF
TGTGCCAGCAGCCAAGATAAGAGCTACGAGCAGTACTTC
>TRBD1|TRBV4-1|TRBJ1-3|many
CASSLHTNTHPRQGGNTIYF
TGCGCCAGCAGCCTTCATACAAATACCCATCCCCGACAGGGTGGAAACACCATATATTTT
>TRBD1|TRBV6-5|TRBJ1-2|-
CASSRTGFAGYTF
TGTGCCAGCAGTAGGACAGGGTTTGCTGGCTACACCTTC
>TRBD1|TRBV5-1|TRBJ1-1|-
CASSVGLTGGSEAFF
TGCGCCAGCAGCGTGGGGCTGACAGGGGGCTCTGAAGCTTTCTTT
>-|TRBV7-9|TRBJ1-6|-
CASSPQGISYNSPLHF
TGTGCCAGCAGCCCCCAGGGGATCTCCTATAATTCACCCCTCCACTTT
>-|TRBV5-1|TRBJ2-5|-
CASSLVPGGETQYF
TGCGCCAGCAGCTTGGTACCGGGCGGGGAGACCCAGTACTTC
>TRBD2|TRBV2|TRBJ2-2|few
CASRLLAGGNTGELFF
TGTGCCAGCAGACTCCTAGCGGGGGGGAACACCGGGGAGCTGTTTTTT
>TRBD2|TRBV19|TRBJ2-1|-
CASSMGGGSYNEQFF
TGTGCCAGTAGTATGGGCGGGGGGTCCTACAATGAGCAGTTCTTC
>-|TRBV6-5|TRBJ1-2|-
CASRPTGNYGYTF
TGTGCCAGCAGACCCACAGGGAACTATGGCTACACCTTC
>-|TRBV2|TRBJ1-5|-
CASSRGHRDQPQHF
TGTGCCAGCAGTCGGGGACACAGGGATCAGCCCCAGCATTTT
>-|TRBV27|TRBJ2-7|few
CAGGTPRPSYEQYF
TGTGCCGGCGGGACTCCCCGACCCTCCTACGAGCAGTACTTC
>TRBD2|TRBV5-1|TRBJ2-3|-
CASRRLAGVADTQYF
TGCGCCAGCAGAAGGTTAGCGGGGGTGGCAGATACGCAGTATTTT
>-|TRBV5-1|TRBJ1-4|-
CASRTNRATNEKLFF
TGCGCCAGCAGAACTAACAGGGCAACAAATGAAAAACTGTTTTTT
>-|TRBV2|TRBJ2-1|-
CASIPSAVVNEQFF
TGTGCCAGCATTCCTAGCGCGGTAGTTAATGAGCAGTTCTTC
>TRBD1|TRBV24-1|TRBJ2-3|-
CATSDSREGGFGTQYF
TGTGCCACCAGTGATAGCCGGGAAGGGGGCTTCGGTACGCAGTATTTT
>-|TRBV19|TRBJ1-4|few
CASSIIRNEKLFF
TGTGCCAGTAGTATAATCCGTAATGAAAAACTGTTTTTT
>TRBD2|TRBV30|TRBJ2-3|-
CAWMTSGFTDTQYF
TGTGCCTGGATGACTAGCGGGTTCACAGATACGCAGTATTTT
>-|TRBV19|TRBJ2-6|-
CASSMVSSGANVLTF
TGTGCCAGTAGTATGGTTAGCTCTGGGGCCAACGTCCTGACTTTC
>TRBD2|TRBV5-1|TRBJ2-1|-
CASTSGGELYNEQFF
TGCGCCAGCACCTCGGGGGGGGAACTCTACAATGAGCAGTTCTTC
>TRBD2|TRBV7-9|TRBJ2-7|few
CASSLGLERGEQYF
TGTGCCAGCAGTTTAGGACTAGAACGAGGCGAGCAGTACTTC
>TRBD1|TRBV3-1/TRBV3-2|TRBJ2-3|-
CASSHRTGGMVEADTQYF
TGTGCCAGCAGCCACAGGACAGGGGGCATGGTAGAGGCAGATACGCAGTATTTT
>TRBD2|TRBV7-2|TRBJ2-2|-
CASTNRGGTGELFF
TGTGCCAGCACTAACCGGGGGGGCACCGGGGAGCTGTTTTTT
>TRBD1|TRBV12-3/TRBV12-4|TRBJ2-3|once
CASSRHRGDTQYF
TGTGCCAGCAGTCGGCACAGGGGAGATACGCAGTATTTT
>TRBD1|TRBV7-8|TRBJ2-1|-
CASSSRPDRGHEQFF
TGTGCCAGCAGCTCTCGCCCGGACAGGGGTCATGAGCAGTTCTTC
>-|TRBV20-1|TRBJ2-3|many
CSASDRDTQYF
TGCAGTGCTAGCGACAGAGATACGCAGTATTTT
>TRBD1|TRBV7-9|TRBJ2-1|-
CASRRQGRGQFF
TGTGCCAGCAGACGACAGGGGCGTGGGCAGTTCTTC
>TRBD1|TRBV2|TRBJ2-1|-
CASRPGGSYNEQFF
TGTGCCAGCAGACCAGGGGGCTCCTACAATGAGCAGTTCTTC
>TRBD2|TRBV11-2|TRBJ2-1|-
CASTPVGLAGGNSYNEQFF
TGTGCCAGCACCCCCGTCGGACTAGCGGGGGGGAACTCCTACAATGAGCAGTTCTTC
>-|TRBV5-6|TRBJ2-2|-
CASSLWDTGGGELFF
TGTGCCAGCAGCCTTTGGGACACGGGAGGCGGGGAGCTGTTTTTT
>TRBD2|TRBV7-3|TRBJ2-1|-
CASSWASGGARNEQFF
TGTGCCAGCAGCTGGGCTAGCGGGGGGGCCCGTAATGAGCAGTTCTTC